This entry lists 23 T cell receptor beta chains sequenced from one sample in a study of cytomegalovirus exposure and HLA in healthy donors. 13 Jbeta primers and 60 Vbeta primers were used for the PCR. Generated by immunoSEQ multiplex PCR, the TCRdb table keeps only in-frame clones and is missing some. The table has fewer than 250,000 clones, 78% seen once. Sequenced material: PBMCs. The receptors were gathered from a woman aged 25 to 45 in good health and CMV-seropositive.

This chain links TRBV21-1 with TRBJ2-7; the tabulated D call, TRBD1, remains unverified against the DNA. TRBV21-1 is assigned pseudogene status. The CDR3 consists of 15 residues. CDR3 DNA: TGTGCCAGCAGGTCCGGGACAGGGCGTTCAGGTGAGCAGTACTTC. Translating gives CASRSGTGRSGEQYF.

As regards this clone: The junction differs from germline at one of its ends, possibly a read error. The chain has TRBV7-9 and TRBJ1-2, with unresolved D. The germline V gene encodes CDR1 SEHNR and CDR2 FQNEAQ (reference sequence). The CDR3 runs to 14 residues. CDR3 protein: CASSVAGEREGYTF. The CDR3 nucleotides are TGTGCCAGCAGCGTAGCCGGGGAGAGAGAGGGCTACACCTTC.

The V call is TRBV7-3, the J call TRBJ2-1; 9 bases are a match to TRBD2. The length of the CDR3 is 15 residues. The germline CDR1 and CDR2 sequences are SGHTA and FQGTGA. V shed 5 bases and J 7 bases; nucleotides not matched to a gene: 9. The CDR3 sequence: CASSAPGLASNEQFF. CDR3 DNA sequence: TGTGCCAGCAGCGCCCCGGGACTAGCATCGAATGAGCAGTTCTTC.

This clone was counted a few times. The chain couples TRBV2 to TRBJ1-5; D is ambiguous. The CDR3 runs to 13 residues. Germline V gene sequence: CDR1 SNHLY, CDR2 FYNNEI. The ends were cut back, 1 base at V and 5 bases at J, with 6 bases in the middle. CDR3 sequence: CASSEDSHQPQHF. Written as DNA, the CDR3 is TGTGCCAGCAGTGAAGACAGCCATCAGCCCCAGCATTTT.

The rearrangement links TRBV10-1 to TRBJ1-6, with D perhaps matching TRBD1 (5 bases). CDR3 length: 13 amino acids. The V end was cut by 6 bases, the J end by 7 bases, with 10 bases between. Germline CDR1 reads WNHNN; CDR2 reads SYGVQD (reference sequence). DNA of the CDR3: TGCGCCAGCAGCGAGACAGCCAATTCACCCCTCCACTTT. Amino acid sequence: CASSETANSPLHF.

V usage is TRBV28 and J usage is TRBJ1-4; tentatively, D is TRBD1 (5 bases). CDR3 length equals 13 residues. V lost 7 bases, J lost 4 bases, and 10 bases lay in between. In germline, CDR1 is MDHEN, CDR2 SYDVKM. The CDR3 region is CASNWGGNEKLFF. Written as DNA, the CDR3 is TGTGCCAGCAATTGGGGGGGTAATGAAAAACTGTTTTTT.

The CDR3 sequence is CASSREGNQPQHF. The CDR3 DNA reads TGCGCCAGCAGCAGGGAGGGAAATCAGCCCCAGCATTTT. The chain combines TRBV5-1 with TRBJ1-5; no firm D call. With 4 bases removed from V and 4 bases from J, the gap between germline ends came to 9 bases. Germline loops: CDR1 SGHRS, CDR2 YFSETQ. The CDR3 is 13 amino acids. Full variable domain (outside the CDR3, taken from reference TRBV5-1 and TRBJ1-5): KAGVTQTPRYLIKTRGQQVTLSCSPISGHRSVSWYQQTPGQGLQFLFEYFSETQRNKGNFPGRFSGRQFSNSRSEMNVSTLELGDSALYLCASSREGNQPQHFGDGTRLSIL.

This CDR3 reads CASSLQGGELFF. The CDR3 coding sequence is TGTGCCAGCAGCTTACAGGGTGGGGAGCTGTTTTTT. The chain combines TRBV7-3 with TRBJ2-2; a weak D match, TRBD1 (5 bases). CDR3 length: 12 residues. From germline, CDR1 is SGHTA and CDR2 FQGTGA. V was trimmed by 2 bases and J by 8 bases, leaving 6 bases between them.

The chain links TRBV6-1 to TRBJ2-2, with D uncertain. CDR1 is MNHNS and CDR2 is SASEGT in the germline V gene. The CDR3 consists of 13 residues. Trimming took off 7 bases at V and 7 bases at J, with 13 bases between the two ends. The CDR3 DNA reads as TGTGCCAGCACCCCGAATACGGGCGGGGAGCTGTTTTTT. It codes for CASTPNTGGELFF.

The rearrangement uses TRBV7-2 and TRBJ2-3; the D gene is possibly TRBD2 (5 bases). CDR3 length: 15 residues. Per the germline V gene, CDR1 is SGHTA and CDR2 is FQGNSA. Trimming pared 2 bases from V and 6 bases from J, leaving 15 bases between. The CDR3 coding sequence is TGTGCCAGCAGCTTACGGCGGGCCCCTCGGGATACGCAGTATTTT. Residues: CASSLRRAPRDTQYF. Supplemented by reference TRBV7-2 and TRBJ2-3, the full variable domain reads GAGVSQSPSNKVTEKGKDVELRCDPISGHTALYWYRQSLGQGLEFLIYFQGNSAPDKSGLPSDRFSAERTGGSVSTLTIQRTQQEDSAVYLCASSLRRAPRDTQYFGPGTRLTVL.

The chain couples TRBV19 to TRBJ2-6, with a tentative D call TRBD2 (6 bases). V gave up 5 bases and J gave up 0 bases, with 11 bases separating them. The CDR3 has 16 amino acids. The germline V gene has CDR1 LNHDA and CDR2 SQIVND (reference sequence). CDR3 region: CASSGGLFSGANVLTF. In DNA, the CDR3 is TGTGCCAGTAGTGGGGGACTGTTCTCTGGGGCCAACGTCCTGACTTTC.

The rearrangement uses TRBV5-1 and TRBJ1-1; weak D call: TRBD1 (6 bases). The CDR3 is 15 residues long. The V end lost 0 bases, the J end lost 0 bases, and 9 bases lay between the germline ends. Germline V CDR1 and CDR2: SGHRS, YFSETQ. CDR3 loop: CASSLGDTLNTEAFF. CDR3 DNA sequence: TGCGCCAGCAGCTTGGGGGACACCTTGAACACTGAAGCTTTCTTT.

The chain is built from TRBV28 and TRBJ1-2, with D uncertain. CDR1 and CDR2 from the germline V gene are MDHEN and SYDVKM. Trimming left V 6 bases short and J 4 bases short, with 12 bases between. This CDR3 contains 13 residues. CDR3 coding DNA: TGTGCCAGCAGCCTCCCAGGTGGCTATGGCTACACCTTC. This encodes CASSLPGGYGYTF.

V gene TRBV5-1 combines with J gene TRBJ2-5; TRBD1 aligns across 9 bases. V dropped 4 bases and J dropped 0; count of bases not matched to a gene: 10. The CDR3 is made up of 17 amino acids. Germline CDR1 SGHRS, CDR2 YFSETQ. The CDR3 nucleotides are TGCGCCAGCAGCCCCGGGGACAGGGTGATGTACCAAGAGACCCAGTACTTC. Translation gives CASSPGDRVMYQETQYF.

V is TRBV6-5 and J is TRBJ1-1; D unclear. V lost 4 bases and J lost 4, with 7 bases in between. Germline V gene sequence: CDR1 MNHEY, CDR2 SVGAGI. The CDR3 covers 12 residues. The CDR3 spells CASSSVGTEAFF. The CDR3 region has the DNA TGTGCCAGCAGTTCGGTTGGCACTGAAGCTTTCTTT.

The CDR3: CSVESQETQYF. The CDR3 DNA sequence: TGCAGCGTTGAGAGCCAAGAGACCCAGTACTTC. The chain joins TRBV29-1 to TRBJ2-5; D not certain. Germline CDR1 and CDR2: SQVTM and ANQGSEA. V was trimmed by 3 bases and J by 1 base, leaving 3 bases between them. The CDR3 has 11 residues.

The CDR3 sequence is CSARVNEQFF. The CDR3, as DNA: TGCAGTGCCAGGGTTAATGAGCAGTTCTTC. The rearrangement uses TRBV20-1 and TRBJ2-1, with D tentatively TRBD1 (5 bases). The V gene's germline CDR1 is DFQATT and CDR2 SNEGSKA (reference sequence). CDR3 size: 10 residues. V shed 6 bases and J shed 7 bases, with 7 bases lying between them.

The genes are TRBV29-1 and TRBJ2-7; possibly TRBD1 for D (6 bases). This CDR3 has 14 residues. CDR1 SQVTM and CDR2 ANQGSEA come from the germline V gene. V was pared by 0 bases and J by 4 bases, with 13 bases between. Here the CDR3 reads CSVEDQGLGYEQYF. The CDR3 nucleotides are TGCAGCGTTGAAGATCAGGGGCTCGGGTACGAGCAGTACTTC.

The chain employs TRBV13 and TRBJ2-5; 8 bases agree with TRBD1. Unmatched junction bases numbered 11, after V lost 5 bases and J lost 3 bases. Germline CDR1 PRHDT, CDR2 FYEKMQ (reference sequence). This CDR3 contains 16 residues. This CDR3 reads CASSPRTGTPKETQYF. For the CDR3, the DNA is TGTGCCAGCAGCCCCAGGACAGGGACTCCAAAAGAGACCCAGTACTTC. Full variable domain (missing parts from reference TRBV13 and TRBJ2-5): AAGVIQSPRHLIKEKRETATLKCYPIPRHDTVYWYQQGPGQDPQFLISFYEKMQSDKGSIPDRFSAQQFSDYHSELNMSSLELGDSALYFCASSPRTGTPKETQYFGPGTRLLVL.

The CDR3 DNA reads TGTGCCAGCAGCCTAGATTGGAATGAGCAGTACTTC. Encoded protein: CASSLDWNEQYF. The V and J genes are TRBV5-6 and TRBJ2-7, with D unresolved. The V and J ends lost 4 bases and 7 bases respectively, with 12 bases between them. The CDR3 loop spans 12 amino acids. Germline CDR1 and CDR2: SGHDT and YYEEEE.

The chain recombines TRBV6-5 with TRBJ1-2, with 8 bases fitting TRBD1. J gave up 8 bases and V 3 bases, and 11 bases lay outside the gene matches. Germline CDR1 reads MNHEY; CDR2 reads SVGAGI. There are 15 residues in the CDR3. The DNA for the CDR3 is TGTGCCAGCAGTTATGGACAGGGATCTCCATTGGGCTACACCTTC. It specifies CASSYGQGSPLGYTF.

The rearrangement joins TRBV7-2 to TRBJ2-5; TRBD2 agrees at 12 bases. Germline V gene data show CDR1 as SGHTA and CDR2 as FQGNSA. The CDR3 is 16 amino acids. V was clipped by 6 bases and J by 5 bases; unmatched bases: 10. This chain's CDR3 is CASRARLAGDGETQYF. CDR3 in DNA: TGTGCCAGCAGGGCCCGACTAGCGGGAGACGGGGAGACCCAGTACTTC.

Of note for this clone: Other DNA sequences in this sample translate to the same CDR3. This sequence joins TRBV19 and TRBJ1-2, with TRBD1 matching over 10 bases. V shed 1 base, J shed 4 bases, and the junction held 3 bases outside the gene matches. Germline CDR1 is LNHDA and CDR2 is SQIVND (reference sequence). The CDR3 length is 15 residues. CDR3 DNA: TGTGCCAGTAGTATAGGCGGGACAGGGGTCTATGGCTACACCTTC. Translated: CASSIGGTGVYGYTF.